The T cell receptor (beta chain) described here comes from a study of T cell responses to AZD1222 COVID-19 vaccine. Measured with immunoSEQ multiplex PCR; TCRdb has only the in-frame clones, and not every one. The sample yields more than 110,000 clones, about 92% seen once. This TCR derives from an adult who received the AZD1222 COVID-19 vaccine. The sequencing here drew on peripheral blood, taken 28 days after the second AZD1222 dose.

CDR3 loop: CASSLSGMPPYEQYF. CDR3 nucleotides: TGTGCCAGCAGCTTAAGCGGGATGCCCCCCTACGAGCAGTACTTC. J is TRBJ2-7 and V is TRBV7-2, with TRBD2 matching over 7 bases. The CDR3 runs 15 residues. Germline-derived CDR1 and CDR2 are SGHTA and FQGNSA. J gave up 2 bases and V 2 bases, and 6 bases lay outside the gene matches.